These 3 T cell receptor beta chains share one sample of origin, sequenced in a study of cytomegalovirus exposure and HLA in healthy donors listed by TCRdb under 2017. The library relied on the immunoSEQ multiplex PCR assay. A mixture of 60 forward primers for TCR Vbeta segments and 13 reverse primers for TCR Jbeta segments was used in the multiplex PCR. TCRdb retrieved this table from immuneACCESS and kept in-frame rearrangements only. Not all clones are present; in checked studies, unresolved V genes account for under half, and no reason is known for the remainder. For this sample there are some 130,000 clones; roughly 76% appear just once. The ten largest clonotypes hold 1.3% of the sample. The sequenced material came from PBMCs. Receptors originate from a woman between 35 and 50 years old in good health and CMV-seronegative.

This chain joins TRBV7-2 and TRBJ2-1; 12 nucleotides agree with TRBD2. CDR3 length equals 15 residues. V was pared by 2 bases and J by 7 bases, with 3 bases of the junction left unmatched. The germline V gene encodes CDR1 SGHTA and CDR2 FQGNSA. The CDR3 spells CASSLLLAGGNEQFF. In nucleotides, the CDR3 is TGTGCCAGCAGCTTATTACTAGCGGGGGGTAATGAGCAGTTCTTC.

This clone was detected only once. CDR3 loop: CASSSVAGDRNEQFF. The CDR3 coding sequence is TGTGCCAGCAGTTCAGTAGCGGGGGATAGGAATGAGCAGTTCTTC. J is TRBJ2-1 and V is TRBV6-4; 9 bases are shared with TRBD2. V trimming: 5 bases; J trimming: 7 bases; junction bases outside the gene matches: 9. The CDR3 contains 15 residues. Germline values: CDR1 MRHNA, CDR2 SNTAGT.

V is TRBV7-6 and J is TRBJ2-1; 12 nucleotides agree with TRBD2. Germline V gene data show CDR1 as SGHVS and CDR2 as FNYEAQ. V dropped 2 bases and J dropped 6; count of bases not matched to a gene: 11. The CDR3 runs to 18 residues. The CDR3 protein is CASSLWPSGGAGFNEQFF. In DNA, the CDR3 is TGTGCCAGCAGCTTATGGCCTAGCGGGGGGGCTGGGTTCAATGAGCAGTTCTTC.